Here is one T cell receptor (beta chain) with its context. The record originates from a study of blood T cell repertoires in COVID-19. Measured with immunoSEQ multiplex PCR; TCRdb has only the in-frame clones, and not every one. Among 110,000 to 150,000 clones listed, about 79% were seen once. Germline V lookup: CDR1 LGHNA, CDR2 YSLEER. The CDR3 totals 14 residues. V lost 4 bases and J lost 6; bases outside the gene matches: 3. This clonotype was sampled from a woman older than 75 with acute or convalescent COVID-19. The chain carries TRBV4-3 and TRBJ1-4, with 9 positions matching TRBD1. Sequencing was done on a sample of peripheral blood. For the CDR3, the DNA is TGCGCCAGCAGCCCTGGGACAGGGTATGAAAAACTGTTTTTT. This sequence encodes CASSPGTGYEKLFF.